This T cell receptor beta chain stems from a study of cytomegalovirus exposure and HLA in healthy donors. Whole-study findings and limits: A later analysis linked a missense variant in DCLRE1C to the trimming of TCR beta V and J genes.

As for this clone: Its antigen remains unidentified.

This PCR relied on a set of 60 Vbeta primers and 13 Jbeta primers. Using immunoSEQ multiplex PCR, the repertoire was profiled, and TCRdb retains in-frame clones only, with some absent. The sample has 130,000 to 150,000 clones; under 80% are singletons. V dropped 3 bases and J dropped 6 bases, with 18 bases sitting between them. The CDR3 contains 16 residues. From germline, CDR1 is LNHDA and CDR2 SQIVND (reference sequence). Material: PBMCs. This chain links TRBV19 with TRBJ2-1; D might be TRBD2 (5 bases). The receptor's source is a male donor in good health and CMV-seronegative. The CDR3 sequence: CASSIRSSIMTNEQFF. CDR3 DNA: TGTGCCAGTAGTATCCGGTCTAGCATAATGACCAATGAGCAGTTCTTC.